What follows are 17 T cell receptor beta chains derived from one specimen sequenced in a study of shared clonotypes between healthy human individuals. TCRdb keeps only in-frame clones here, not all; method: immunoSEQ multiplex PCR. This sample has over 2 million clones, with about nine tenths found just once. The sample taken for sequencing was naive CD4+ T cells from PBMCs. As for subset: CD45RA+ positively selected. The source is a man aged 18 to 35 in good health. Some clones in this sample may be carry-over from other donors' samples.

V and J are TRBV29-1 and TRBJ1-5, with D unresolved. Trimming took off 0 bases at V and 5 bases at J, with 14 bases between the two ends. CDR1 SQVTM and CDR2 ANQGSEA come from the germline V gene. The CDR3 spans 15 residues. CDR3 protein: CSVEDLWEQDQPQHF. In DNA form, the CDR3 reads TGCAGCGTTGAAGATCTATGGGAGCAGGATCAGCCCCAGCATTTT.

Only one count was recorded for this clone. V usage is TRBV5-1 and J usage is TRBJ1-5, with no clear D. Germline lookup yields CDR1 SGHRS and CDR2 YFSETQ. The CDR3 has 14 residues. V was trimmed by 4 bases and J by 7 bases, leaving 15 bases between them. Here the CDR3 reads CASSEGVSGQPQHF. The CDR3 DNA is TGCGCCAGCAGCGAGGGAGTTTCCGGCCAGCCCCAGCATTTT.

The CDR3 nucleotides are TGTGCCAGCAGTGGGACTAGCGAGTACGAGCAGTACTTC. Amino acids: CASSGTSEYEQYF. This chain links TRBV6-1 with TRBJ2-7; 9 nucleotides line up with TRBD2. V lost 4 bases, J lost 4 bases, and 2 bases stayed unmatched. The CDR3 contains 13 residues. Germline CDR1 and CDR2: MNHNS and SASEGT.

V is TRBV11-1 and J is TRBJ1-4, with D perhaps matching TRBD1 (5 bases). CDR1 SGHAT and CDR2 FQDESV come from the germline V gene (reference sequence). The CDR3 sequence is 15 residues long. V lost 5 bases and J 5 bases, leaving 15 bases between the germline ends. CDR3 DNA sequence: TGTGCCAGCAGCCAAACCGGGACGGTGAATGAAAAACTGTTTTTT. Protein: CASSQTGTVNEKLFF.

The V gene is TRBV6-6, the J gene TRBJ1-1, with D possibly TRBD1 on 5 matching bases. Germline V gene data show CDR1 as MNHNY and CDR2 as SVGAGI (reference sequence). The CDR3 runs to 14 residues. The ends were cut back, 7 bases at V and 5 bases at J, with 17 bases in the middle. The CDR3 bases are TGTGCCAGCAACACGGGGGGAGTGAGGACTGAAGCTTTCTTT. Residues: CASNTGGVRTEAFF.

V is TRBV27 and J is TRBJ2-2; 8 bases are shared with TRBD1. This CDR3 is built from 15 residues. The J segment lost 4 bases and the V segment lost 6 bases, leaving 7 bases of the junction unmatched. Germline V gives CDR1 MNHEY, CDR2 SMNVEV (reference sequence). CDR3 coding DNA: TGTGCCAGCAGACCTCAGGGGGCGGTCACCGGGGAGCTGTTTTTT. It codes for CASRPQGAVTGELFF.

This clone was observed once. This sequence joins TRBV5-1 and TRBJ2-1; 7 nucleotides line up with TRBD2. From germline, CDR1 is SGHRS and CDR2 YFSETQ. There are 13 residues in the CDR3. V lost 7 bases to trimming and J lost 3 bases; unmatched junction nucleotides: 4. CDR3 loop: CASGLVGYNEQFF. The DNA for the CDR3 is TGCGCCAGCGGACTAGTCGGCTACAATGAGCAGTTCTTC.

The J gene is TRBJ2-7, the V gene TRBV10-3, with 9 bases aligning to TRBD1. Germline values: CDR1 ENHRY, CDR2 SYGVKD. This CDR3 comprises 12 residues. Trimming removed 8 bases from V and 3 bases from J; junction bases left unmatched: 2. CDR3 residues: CAIRDRDYEQYF. The DNA of the CDR3 is TGTGCCATCCGGGACAGGGACTACGAGCAGTACTTC.

The chain employs TRBV4-3 and TRBJ2-7, with TRBD1 as a possible D gene (6 bases). Germline V gene sequence: CDR1 LGHNA, CDR2 YSLEER. V dropped 0 bases and J dropped 3 bases, with 18 bases sitting between them. This CDR3 has 17 amino acids. The CDR3 sequence: CASSQDIVGVRGYEQYF. Written as DNA, the CDR3 is TGCGCCAGCAGCCAAGATATCGTCGGTGTCAGGGGCTACGAGCAGTACTTC.

This chain joins TRBV4-2 and TRBJ2-7; 7 bases align to TRBD2. The CDR3 has 15 residues. Germline V CDR1 and CDR2: LGHNA, YNFKEQ. Trimming removed 4 bases from V and 2 bases from J; junction bases left unmatched: 8. In nucleotides, the CDR3 is TGTGCCAGCAGCCTAAGCACTAGCGAGACCTACGAGCAGTACTTC. It encodes CASSLSTSETYEQYF.

The chain is built from TRBV6-5 and TRBJ2-7, with a possible D match to TRBD1 (5 bases). The V and J ends lost 1 base and 2 bases respectively, with 9 bases between them. The CDR3 is 14 amino acids. Germline V CDR1 and CDR2: MNHEY, SVGAGI. Here the CDR3 reads CASSYYRTTYEQYF. For the CDR3, the DNA is TGTGCCAGCAGTTACTACAGGACGACCTACGAGCAGTACTTC.

Written as DNA, the CDR3 is TGTGCCTGGAGTACCGGGTGGGGGGCAAAAGAGACCCAGTACTTC. Residues: CAWSTGWGAKETQYF. V is TRBV30 and J is TRBJ2-5, with D perhaps matching TRBD1 or TRBD2 (6 bases each). The germline gives CDR1 GTSNPN, CDR2 SVGIG (reference sequence). Between the trimmed V and J ends, which lost 2 bases and 3 bases, there was a span of 16 bases. The CDR3 covers 15 residues. The complete variable domain, with remaining parts taken from reference TRBV30 and TRBJ2-5, reads SQTIHQWPATLVQPVGSPLSLECTVEGTSNPNLYWYRQAAGRGLQLLFYSVGIGQISSEVPQNLSASRPQDRQFILSSKKLLLSDSGFYLCAWSTGWGAKETQYFGPGTRLLVL.

This sequence joins TRBV7-3 and TRBJ2-2; 7 bases fit TRBD2. Germline trimming cut 5 bases from V and 0 bases from J; bases unmatched to any gene: 21. Germline loops: CDR1 SGHTA, CDR2 FQGTGA. The CDR3 length is 21 residues. CDR3 in amino acids: CASSQNVAGVAGLANTGELFF. The CDR3, as DNA: TGTGCCAGCAGCCAAAACGTCGCCGGGGTAGCGGGCCTCGCGAACACCGGGGAGCTGTTTTTT.

The genes are TRBV9 and TRBJ1-1; 8 nucleotides line up with TRBD1. CDR1 is SGDLS, CDR2 YYNGEE, per germline. The junction had 4 bases not matched to a gene; V was cut back by 0 bases and J by 6 bases. The CDR3 contains 14 residues. CDR3 coding DNA: TGTGCCAGCAGCGTAGCTCAGGGGGCGGCTGAAGCTTTCTTT. It translates to CASSVAQGAAEAFF.

The V and J genes are TRBV6-1 and TRBJ2-1, with no clear D. Germline V gives CDR1 MNHNS, CDR2 SASEGT. The CDR3 sequence is 14 residues long. Trimming pared 7 bases from V and 1 base from J, leaving 11 bases between. The CDR3 here is CASMLAGSYNEQFF. DNA of the CDR3: TGTGCCAGCATGTTGGCAGGTTCCTACAATGAGCAGTTCTTC.

This chain uses TRBV9 with TRBJ2-3; D remains ambiguous. The germline V gene encodes CDR1 SGDLS and CDR2 YYNGEE. V was trimmed by 3 bases and J by 5 bases, leaving 16 bases between them. This CDR3 is built from 15 residues. The CDR3 nucleotides read TGTGCCAGCAGCGGGCGTGGTCAAAACCAAGATACGCAGTATTTT. It yields the protein CASSGRGQNQDTQYF.

This clone occurred a few times. Distinct nucleotide sequences in the sample also encode this CDR3. J is TRBJ2-3 and V is TRBV18, with D unresolved. The CDR3 has 11 residues. V was trimmed by 6 bases and J by 2 bases, leaving 3 bases between them. The germline CDR1 and CDR2 sequences are KGHSH and LQKENI. The CDR3: CASSPTDTQYF. The CDR3 nucleotides read TGTGCCAGCTCGCCCACAGATACGCAGTATTTT. The whole variable domain, filled in from reference TRBV18 and TRBJ2-3, reads NAGVMQNPRHLVRRRGQEARLRCSPMKGHSHVYWYRQLPEEGLKFMVYLQKENIIDESGMPKERFSAEFPKEGPSILRIQQVVRGDSAAYFCASSPTDTQYFGPGTRLTVL.